The subject of this entry is one T cell receptor (beta chain). Its antigen is not known. Specified time point: patch test 1, 2 weeks after DPC sensitization. Treatment reported: therapeutic diphenylcyclopropenone sensitization with weekly scalp DPC. Total RNA extraction was carried out from unfractionated whole blood. The sample comes from a study of human T cells and chemical hapten exposure. Study at large: Once 0.01% DPC had been applied to the upper back by patch test, readings were taken at 6 days. Patients, chiefly female, had alopecia areata, totalis or universalis.

TCRdb recomputed calls from the RACE reads with MiXCR, one row per CDR3 protein. The repertoire holds 150,000 to 200,000 distinct CDR3 sequences, with around 15% as singletons. Study-level results: As the donors had alopecia, their immune response may differ from healthy people's.

This receptor was obtained from a woman aged 25 to 39 with alopecia areata. Some clones in this sample may be carry-over from other donors' samples. Sequenced material: whole blood, taken in connection with sensitization to the hapten diphenylcyclopropenone (DPC).

DNA for the CDR3: TGCGCCAGCAGCCTCGCCGGGACATACTACGAGCAGTACTTC. Translating it yields CASSLAGTYYEQYF. The chain joins TRBV5-1 to TRBJ2-7, with D possibly being TRBD1 (6 bases). The germline V and J ends were trimmed by 4 bases and 3 bases, with 14 bases remaining between them. The germline gives CDR1 SGHRS, CDR2 YFSETQ. CDR3 length: 14 residues.